Each of the 2 T cell receptor beta chains below was sequenced from the same sample in a study of cytomegalovirus exposure and HLA in healthy donors. The primer mix had 60 Vbeta and 13 Jbeta primers. Here immunoSEQ multiplex PCR was the method, and the copy in TCRdb shows in-frame clones only, minus some. The sample shows about 180,000 clones, roughly 82% of them seen only once. The sequenced sample consisted of PBMCs. Every receptor here comes from a man aged 35 to 55 in good health and CMV-seronegative.

This sequence joins TRBV19 and TRBJ1-2; TRBD1 might be the D (5 bases). There are 17 residues in the CDR3. Trimming left V 6 bases short and J 5 bases short, with 25 bases between. Per the germline V gene, CDR1 is LNHDA and CDR2 is SQIVND (reference sequence). CDR3 nucleotides: TGTGCCAGTAGGATCGGAGATGGGCGGTTAGGGGTTTATGGCTACACCTTC. Encoded protein: CASRIGDGRLGVYGYTF.

The chain carries TRBV28 and TRBJ2-4, with 10 nucleotides matching TRBD2. With V trimmed by 7 bases and J by 6 bases, 6 bases remained unmatched. The CDR3 contains 14 residues. Germline V gene sequence: CDR1 MDHEN, CDR2 SYDVKM. CDR3 nucleotides: TGTGCCAGCAAATTCAGCGGGGGGGCAAACATTCAGTACTTC. Encoded protein: CASKFSGGANIQYF.